This TCR beta chain emerged from a study of neurological immune-mediated disorders. The CDR3 extends over 15 amino acids. From germline, CDR1 is MDHEN and CDR2 SYDVKM. Losses at the gene ends were 6 bases for V and 5 bases for J; bases not matched to a gene: 11. This clonotype was seen repeatedly, ten times or more. TCRdb re-called the 5' RACE reads with MiXCR, one entry per CDR3 protein. This table has about 55,000 distinct CDR3 sequences, about 4% appearing once. J is TRBJ2-5 and V is TRBV28; 8 nucleotides agree with TRBD2. The TCR was taken from a man aged 45 to 65 with multiple sclerosis. The specimen sequenced was PBMCs. CDR3 protein: CASSLPGGGRETQYF. The CDR3 DNA reads TGTGCCAGCAGCCTACCGGGCGGGGGGCGGGAGACCCAGTACTTC.